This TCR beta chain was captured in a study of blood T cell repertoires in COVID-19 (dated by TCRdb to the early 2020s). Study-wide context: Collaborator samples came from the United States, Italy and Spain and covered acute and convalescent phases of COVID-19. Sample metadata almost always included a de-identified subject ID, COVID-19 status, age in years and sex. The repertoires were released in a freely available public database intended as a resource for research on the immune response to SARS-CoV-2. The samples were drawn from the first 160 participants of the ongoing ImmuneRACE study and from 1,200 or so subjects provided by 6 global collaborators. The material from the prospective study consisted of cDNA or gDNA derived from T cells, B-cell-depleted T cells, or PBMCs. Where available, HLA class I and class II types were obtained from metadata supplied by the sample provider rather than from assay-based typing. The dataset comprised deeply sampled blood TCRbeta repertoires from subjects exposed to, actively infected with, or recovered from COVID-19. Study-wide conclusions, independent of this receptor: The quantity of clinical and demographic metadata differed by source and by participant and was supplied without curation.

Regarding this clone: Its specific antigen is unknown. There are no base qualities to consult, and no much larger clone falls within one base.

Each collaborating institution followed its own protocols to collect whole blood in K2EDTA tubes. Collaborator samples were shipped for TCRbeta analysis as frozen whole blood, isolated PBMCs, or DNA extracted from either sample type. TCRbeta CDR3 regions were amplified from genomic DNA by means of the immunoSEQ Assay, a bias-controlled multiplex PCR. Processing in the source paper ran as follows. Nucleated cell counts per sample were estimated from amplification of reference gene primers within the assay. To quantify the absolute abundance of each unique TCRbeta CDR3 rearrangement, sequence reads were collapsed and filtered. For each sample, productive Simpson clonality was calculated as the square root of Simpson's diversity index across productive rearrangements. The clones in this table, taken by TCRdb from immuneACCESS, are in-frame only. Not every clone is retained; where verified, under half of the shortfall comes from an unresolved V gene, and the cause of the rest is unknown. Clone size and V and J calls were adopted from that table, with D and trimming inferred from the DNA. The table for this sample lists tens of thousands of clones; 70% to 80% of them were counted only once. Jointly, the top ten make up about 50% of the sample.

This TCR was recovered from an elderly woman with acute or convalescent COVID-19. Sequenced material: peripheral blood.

CDR3 reads: CASTQGRVGQLNTEAFF. The sequenced DNA: TGTGCCAGTACCCAAGGTAGGGTTGGACAGCTGAACACTGAAGCTTTCTTT. Recombination joined TRBV19 with TRBJ1-1; 6 matching bases give a weak D call of TRBD1. Including the terminal cysteine and phenylalanine, the CDR3 comprises 17 residues. The DNA shown is the 51-base CDR3, in frame from base 1. Trimming removed 7 bases from V and 0 bases from J, leaving 21 bases between the germline ends. Via the germline V gene (reference sequence), CDR1 is LNHDA and CDR2 SQIVND.